Each of the 18 T cell receptor beta chains below was sequenced from the same sample in a study of preoperative IRX-2 immunotherapy in early breast cancer. Treatment indicated: preoperative locoregional IRX-2 cytokine immunotherapy. TCRdb's copy holds only in-frame clones and misses some; the assay was immunoSEQ multiplex PCR. The top ten clones hold roughly 6.8% of a sample with approximately 26,000 clones, about 68% of them seen once. The specimen was lymph node tissue, collected after IRX-2 immunotherapy. All receptors derive from a human donor with breast cancer.

The rearrangement uses TRBV30 and TRBJ2-7, with 8 bases aligning to TRBD1. The CDR3 is 13 amino acids. With V trimmed by 0 bases and J by 3 bases, 1 base remained unmatched. Germline CDR1 GTSNPN, CDR2 SVGIG (reference sequence). The CDR3 DNA reads as TGTGCCTGGAGTGTACAGGGGGGCTACGAGCAGTACTTC. This gives the protein CAWSVQGGYEQYF.

The rearrangement links TRBV19 to TRBJ2-7; weak D call: TRBD1 (5 bases). CDR3 size: 14 residues. Germline-derived CDR1 and CDR2 are LNHDA and SQIVND (reference sequence). V lost 7 bases and J 3 bases, leaving 16 bases between the germline ends. CDR3: CASNDRRKGYEQYF. CDR3 coding DNA: TGTGCCAGTAATGACAGAAGAAAGGGCTACGAGCAGTACTTC. Supplemented by reference TRBV19 and TRBJ2-7, the full variable domain reads DGGITQSPKYLFRKEGQNVTLSCEQNLNHDAMYWYRQDPGQGLRLIYYSQIVNDFQKGDIAEGYSVSREKKESFPLTVTSAQKNPTAFYLCASNDRRKGYEQYFGPGTRLTVT.

This clone has a handful of counts. V is TRBV19 and J is TRBJ1-2; D is possibly TRBD1 (6 bases). The CDR3 consists of 13 residues. The V and J ends lost 3 bases and 3 bases respectively, with 8 bases between them. CDR1 and CDR2 (germline): LNHDA, SQIVND (reference sequence). In DNA, the CDR3 is TGTGCCAGTAGTATCGCAGGGGACTATGGCTACACCTTC. It codes for CASSIAGDYGYTF.

A few counts support this clone. The chain is built from TRBV11-3 and TRBJ1-1; tentatively, D is TRBD1 (5 bases). Germline loops: CDR1 SGHNT, CDR2 YENEEA. The V and J ends lost 5 bases and 4 bases respectively, with 17 bases between them. The CDR3 spans 15 residues. The CDR3: CASSQQGPKTTEAFF. As DNA, the CDR3 is TGTGCCAGCAGCCAGCAGGGTCCTAAGACCACTGAAGCTTTCTTT.

J is TRBJ2-7 and V is TRBV19, with 8 bases fitting TRBD2. Germline CDR1 LNHDA, CDR2 SQIVND (reference sequence). This CDR3 contains 16 residues. V was clipped by 3 bases and J by 0 bases; unmatched bases: 7. The CDR3 DNA is TGTGCCAGTAGTATCACGGCTAGCGGGTTCTCCTACGAGCAGTACTTC. It encodes CASSITASGFSYEQYF.

J is TRBJ2-1 and V is TRBV14; perhaps TRBD1 as D (6 bases). Between the trimmed V and J ends, which lost 4 bases and 7 bases, there was a span of 14 bases. Germline V lookup: CDR1 SGHDN, CDR2 FVKESK. The CDR3 consists of 14 residues. CDR3 DNA sequence: TGTGCCAGCAGCCCGCGAAACAGGGAAAATGAGCAGTTCTTC. It is translated as CASSPRNRENEQFF.

The V gene is TRBV19, the J gene TRBJ2-1; 11 bases are shared with TRBD1. The CDR3 has 17 residues. CDR1 is LNHDA, CDR2 SQIVND, per germline (reference sequence). After removal of 9 bases from V and 6 bases from J, the junction contained 16 bases not matched to a gene. The CDR3 loop reads CASKPGQGVFGPNEQFF. DNA for the CDR3: TGTGCCAGCAAACCGGGACAGGGGGTCTTTGGTCCCAATGAGCAGTTCTTC.

The V gene is TRBV6-8, the J gene TRBJ2-1; the match to TRBD2 covers 8 bases. V lost 2 bases, J lost 8 bases, and 11 bases stayed unmatched. This CDR3 spans 16 amino acids. The germline V gene has CDR1 MNHGY and CDR2 SAAAGT. The CDR3 sequence: CASSYTWSGSVHEQFF. CDR3 DNA sequence: TGTGCCAGCAGTTACACATGGAGCGGGAGCGTCCATGAGCAGTTCTTC.

The J gene is TRBJ2-2, the V gene TRBV25-1, with TRBD2 identical over 13 bases. There are 16 residues in the CDR3. The V and J ends lost 6 bases and 6 bases, in that order; junction bases with no gene match: 7. Per the germline V gene, CDR1 is MGHDK and CDR2 is SYGVNS. The CDR3 DNA reads as TGTGCCAGCAGGGGAGGACTAGCGGGAGCCCCCGGGGAGCTGTTTTTT. Translating gives CASRGGLAGAPGELFF.

CDR3 loop: CASSLDSLAGGPNNEQFF. DNA for the CDR3: TGTGCCAGCAGTTTAGACTCTCTGGCGGGAGGGCCGAACAATGAGCAGTTCTTC. The chain carries TRBV28 and TRBJ2-1, with TRBD2 matching 9 bases. Germline V gene sequence: CDR1 MDHEN, CDR2 SYDVKM. The CDR3 sequence is 18 residues long. Trimming cost V 2 bases and J 5 bases; bases outside gene matches: 13.

With respect to this clone: Within the sample, other DNA sequences also encode this same CDR3. The J gene is TRBJ1-5, the V gene TRBV28; 7 nucleotides match TRBD1. Germline V CDR1 and CDR2: MDHEN, SYDVKM. The CDR3 runs 15 residues. The junction had 6 bases not matched to a gene; V was cut back by 4 bases and J by 3 bases. CDR3 sequence (DNA): TGTGCCAGCAGTTCACCGGGACAGCTCAATCAGCCCCAGCATTTT. It specifies CASSSPGQLNQPQHF.

Written as DNA, the CDR3 is TGTGCCAGCAGTTTAGGGGCCAGACCGGGGTCCGGCTACACCTTC. Its translation: CASSLGARPGSGYTF. This chain links TRBV28 with TRBJ1-2, with D possibly TRBD1 on 5 matching bases. Trimming shortened V by 2 bases and J by 8 bases, and 18 bases separated the two germline ends. Germline lookup yields CDR1 MDHEN and CDR2 SYDVKM. The CDR3 has 15 residues.

The chain is built from TRBV19 and TRBJ2-1, with D perhaps assigned TRBD1 or TRBD2 (6 bases each). Germline assignment: CDR1 LNHDA and CDR2 SQIVND (reference sequence). The CDR3 consists of 15 residues. The germline V and J ends were trimmed by 1 base and 2 bases, with 9 bases remaining between them. CDR3: CASSIAGAAYNEQFF. Written as DNA, the CDR3 is TGTGCCAGTAGTATAGCGGGGGCGGCCTACAATGAGCAGTTCTTC.

The CDR3 loop is CASSVISSYEQYF. The CDR3 bases are TGCGCCAGCAGTGTTATCTCCTCCTACGAGCAGTACTTC. The chain has TRBV10-2 and TRBJ2-7; D is uncertain. V was shortened by 4 bases and J by 0 bases, with 7 bases between the two germline ends. CDR1 is WSHSY and CDR2 is SAAADI in the germline V gene. The CDR3 loop spans 13 amino acids.

This clone occurred once. V usage is TRBV19 and J usage is TRBJ2-7; TRBD1 is a possible D gene (6 bases). The CDR3 spans 15 residues. Trimming left V 0 bases short and J 0 bases short, with 9 bases between. CDR1 is LNHDA and CDR2 is SQIVND in the germline V gene (reference sequence). The chain's CDR3 is CASSIDRGVSYEQYF. The CDR3 DNA follows: TGTGCCAGTAGTATAGACAGGGGAGTCTCCTACGAGCAGTACTTC.

J is TRBJ1-5 and V is TRBV18; D is unclear. CDR1 is KGHSH and CDR2 is LQKENI in the germline V gene. The CDR3 is made up of 15 amino acids. Deletions cut 4 bases from V and 0 bases from J, with 10 bases between. The CDR3 reads CASSQVINSNQPQHF. The CDR3 DNA is TGTGCCAGCTCACAGGTGATTAATAGCAATCAGCCCCAGCATTTT. Together with reference TRBV18 and TRBJ1-5, the CDR3 gives the full variable domain: NAGVMQNPRHLVRRRGQEARLRCSPMKGHSHVYWYRQLPEEGLKFMVYLQKENIIDESGMPKERFSAEFPKEGPSILRIQQVVRGDSAAYFCASSQVINSNQPQHFGDGTRLSIL.

This clone turned up a few times. The gene calls are TRBV28 and TRBJ1-5, with D perhaps TRBD1 (6 bases). Trimming removed 5 bases from V and 5 bases from J, with 13 bases in between. The CDR3 runs to 14 residues. Germline CDR1 and CDR2: MDHEN and SYDVKM. The CDR3 sequence is CASSRIQGYQPQHF. CDR3 DNA sequence: TGTGCCAGCAGTCGAATTCAGGGGTATCAGCCCCAGCATTTT. The full variable domain, with the rest looked up from reference TRBV28 and TRBJ1-5, is DVKVTQSSRYLVKRTGEKVFLECVQDMDHENMFWYRQDPGLGLRLIYFSYDVKMKEKGDIPEGYSVSREKKERFSLILESASTNQTSMYLCASSRIQGYQPQHFGDGTRLSIL.

CDR3 protein: CASSRNPGPNEKLFF. CDR3 nucleotide sequence: TGTGCCAGCAGCCGCAACCCGGGGCCTAATGAAAAACTGTTTTTT. The V gene is TRBV11-3, the J gene TRBJ1-4; the D gene is possibly TRBD1 (5 bases). CDR3 length: 15 residues. Per germline, CDR1 SGHNT and CDR2 YENEEA. Trimming shortened V by 5 bases and J by 3 bases, and 13 bases separated the two germline ends.